These 8 T cell receptor beta chains share one sample of origin, sequenced in a study of blood T cells in healthy people across ages. It was with a sample-barcoded 5' primer and a J-beta primer mix that a second PCR of about 6 to 12 cycles was run. Using its own MiXCR run on the 5' RACE reads, TCRdb lists one record per CDR3 protein. Here the sample spans 1,500,000 or so distinct CDR3 sequences, approximately 39% being singletons. The sample comprised blood. The receptors shown here come from a woman between 18 and 29 years old in good health.

The V call is TRBV6-6, the J call TRBJ2-7; perhaps TRBD1 as D (6 bases). From germline, CDR1 is MNHNY and CDR2 SVGAGI (reference sequence). The CDR3 is 12 residues long. Trimming took 5 bases from V and 6 from J, leaving 11 bases between them. CDR3 sequence: CASSNTGPEQYF. CDR3 DNA sequence: TGTGCCAGCAGTAATACAGGGCCCGAGCAGTACTTC.

The chain uses TRBV11-2 and TRBJ1-1; no clear D gene. The V end lost 1 base, the J end lost 3 bases, and 12 bases lay between the germline ends. Per the germline V gene, CDR1 is SGHAT and CDR2 is FQNNGV. The CDR3 is 15 amino acids. This chain's CDR3 is CASSLGRVMDTEAFF. The CDR3 DNA reads as TGTGCCAGCAGCTTAGGGAGAGTTATGGACACTGAAGCTTTCTTT.

In its sample, this clonotype was seen a few times. J is TRBJ1-4 and V is TRBV18; 9 bases are shared with TRBD1. Germline V gives CDR1 KGHSH, CDR2 LQKENI. CDR3 length: 15 amino acids. The V and J ends lost 0 bases and 7 bases, in that order; junction bases with no gene match: 3. The CDR3 DNA reads TGTGCCAGCTCACCACCCGGGACAGGGCTTGAAAAACTGTTTTTT. It translates to CASSPPGTGLEKLFF.

This rearrangement joins TRBV10-3 to TRBJ1-4; 9 bases map to TRBD1. V gave up 6 bases and J gave up 8 bases; unmatched junction bases: 7. This CDR3 is built from 14 residues. Looked up from germline, CDR1 is ENHRY and CDR2 is SYGVKD. The CDR3 loop reads CAISPGQGVEKLFF. CDR3 nucleotides: TGTGCCATCAGCCCGGGACAGGGAGTAGAAAAACTGTTTTTT.

This clonotype was observed at least ten times. The V and J genes are TRBV2 and TRBJ2-3, with D hard to call. CDR3 length: 14 residues. Looked up from germline, CDR1 is SNHLY and CDR2 is FYNNEI. With 3 bases removed from V and 3 bases from J, the gap between germline ends came to 10 bases. CDR3 sequence: CASSDSSRTDTQYF. The CDR3 nucleotides are TGTGCCAGCAGTGACTCCAGTCGTACAGATACGCAGTATTTT.

The rearrangement uses TRBV29-1 and TRBJ2-5, with TRBD1 matching over 8 bases. The CDR3 contains 14 residues. Germline trimming cut 5 bases from V and 5 bases from J; bases unmatched to any gene: 10. The germline gives CDR1 SQVTM, CDR2 ANQGSEA. CDR3 sequence (DNA): TGCAGCGTTACGGGCAGGGGGCAATCGGAGACCCAGTACTTC. Protein: CSVTGRGQSETQYF.

The rearrangement uses TRBV10-3 and TRBJ2-7, with TRBD1 matching 10 bases. The V segment lost 7 bases and the J segment 5 bases; nucleotides outside the gene matches: 5. The CDR3 consists of 13 residues. CDR1 ENHRY and CDR2 SYGVKD come from the germline V gene. CDR3 bases: TGTGCCATCACAGGGACAGGGGTTCACGAGCAGTACTTC. Protein: CAITGTGVHEQYF.

V usage is TRBV4-3 and J usage is TRBJ1-2; D gene unclear. The germline gives CDR1 LGHNA, CDR2 YSLEER. This CDR3 is 17 amino acids long. V shed 0 bases and J shed 4 bases, with 18 bases lying between them. In DNA, the CDR3 is TGCGCCAGCAGCCAAGATGTGCAGACACCAACAGCCTATGGCTACACCTTC. Residues: CASSQDVQTPTAYGYTF.